The TCR beta chain described here comes from a study of radiation and T cells in renal cell carcinoma. Study results and caveats: Dominant CDR3 motifs were more common in irradiated tumors than controls. No pretreatment tumor biopsies were available for baseline clonotypes.

This clone was seen a single time. As yet, its antigen is unknown. The sample's treatment: 15 Gy SBRT to primary tumor, nephrectomy 4 weeks later. Nephrectomy followed 15 Gy stereotactic body radiation by 4 weeks. Assay: immunoSEQ multiplex PCR; the TCRdb copy retains only in-frame clones and omits some. The data contain about 24,000 clones, around 49% of them seen just once; the ten biggest clones take up 16%. There are 14 residues in the CDR3. Trimming cost V 2 bases and J 7 bases, with 14 bases left between them. Germline CDR1 is MNHNY and CDR2 is SVGAGI (reference sequence). The rearrangement links TRBV6-6 to TRBJ1-1; D is unclear. The source is a woman aged 45 to 65 with renal cell carcinoma. The source was tumor tissue, collected from a patient whose treatment included radiotherapy and nephrectomy. The CDR3 sequence is CASSYEVLRVEAFF. CDR3 DNA: TGTGCCAGCAGTTACGAGGTGTTGAGGGTTGAAGCTTTCTTT.